This T cell receptor (beta chain) appears in the sequencing data of a study of technical replicates of blood from a few donors. V shed 2 bases and J shed 4 bases, with 5 bases lying between them. Germline V gene data show CDR1 as DFQATT and CDR2 as SNEGSKA (reference sequence). The CDR3 runs to 11 residues. Some clones are missing from TCRdb's copy, which holds only in-frame ones; the method was immunoSEQ multiplex PCR. The top ten clones hold 0.25% of a sample with approximately 76,000 clones, over 75% of them seen once. The chain recombines TRBV20-1 with TRBJ2-5; D unresolved. The receptor comes from a human donor in good health. The sample consisted of T cells isolated from PBMCs. CDR3 DNA sequence: TGCAGTGCTAGAAACGGAGAGACCCAGTACTTC. Its translation is CSARNGETQYF.